This T cell receptor beta chain was sequenced for a study of T cells after yellow fever vaccination (dated by TCRdb to between 2019 and 2020). Broadly, across the study: The SMART-Seq v4 Ultra Low Input RNA kit was used to prepare libraries from fractions with low cell numbers. To follow T-cell clones before and after both primary and booster YFV17D yellow fever vaccination, bulk TCR alpha and beta repertoires underwent longitudinal sequencing. Two healthy male donors, one aged 18 to 30 and one aged 30 to 40 years, made up the cohort. Blood was collected at multiple timepoints before and after primary and secondary immunization, and bulk PBMC replicates and cell subsets were isolated.

The sequencing machine was an Illumina NovaSeq 6000. TCR cDNA was synthesized by 5'RACE template switching, through which a universal primer site and unique molecular identifiers were introduced. Priming of cDNA synthesis was performed from both the TCR alpha and TCR beta constant segments. Library amplification involved two PCR steps, and the second step added sample barcodes and sequencing adapters. Libraries were sequenced on Illumina HiSeq 2500 (2x100 bp) or NovaSeq (2x150 bp). The original pipeline was this. Demultiplexing of reads and collapsing into UMI consensus sequences were performed with MIGEC, and V(D)J alignment was carried out with MiXCR. Using edgeR on replicate PBMC samples, clonotypes were called vaccine-responding if FDR was below 0.01 and the log2 fold change was above 5 up to day 15. CD4 or CD8 identity was assigned to each bulk clonotype according to whether the clonotype was present at higher abundance in the sequenced CD4 repertoire or the sequenced CD8 repertoire. TCRdb passed the public sequencing reads through fastp at Q25 and MiXCR, retaining productive beta sequences. Each entry merges the rows of one CDR3 protein and shows their most common DNA and genes. In this record, the V and J calls reflect TCRdb's handling and not the investigators' own analysis. The table for this sample lists roughly 310,000 distinct CDR3 sequences; around 3.6% of them were counted only once. The ten largest clones represent 23% of the sample.

This clonotype was counted a few times. What antigen it recognizes has not been identified. No much larger clonotype is one base removed from it; base qualities were not supplied. Findings and caveats that apply to the study as a whole: A small share of clonotypes occurred in both CD4 and CD8 compartments, likely arising from convergent recombination. After the booster, most clones that had expanded after primary vaccination were detected again (nearly 97% of CD4 and roughly nine tenths of CD8), suggesting broad maintenance of memory. Only two donors were included in the study, so the extent to which the findings can be generalized is limited. Because abundant contaminating clonotypes from the bulk population could be contained in FACS-sorted repertoires, computational filtering was required. The secondary T-cell response was found to be weaker but faster than the primary response, with a peak reached on day 5 rather than on day 15.

The meaning of the sample's treatment or condition label: live attenuated yellow fever vaccine strain. At every blood-draw timepoint, two biological replicates of bulk PBMCs were collected. PBMCs were isolated from peripheral blood using a standard Ficoll-Paque protocol. RNA was extracted with TriZol from bulk PBMCs, CD4 and CD8 fractions, and dextramer-positive and dextramer-negative fractions. This material consisted of PBMCs, taken on the day of the yellow fever booster vaccination. The TCR originated in a man aged 18 to 29 who received the YFV17D yellow fever vaccine.

The CDR3 here reads CASSQFFRGQGGQPQHF. The nucleotides read TGCGCCAGCAGCCAATTTTTTCGGGGACAGGGCGGTCAGCCCCAGCATTTT. The rearranged segments are TRBV4-1 and TRBJ1-5; 9 middle bases align to TRBD1. Via the germline V gene, CDR1 is MGHRA and CDR2 YSYEKL. From cysteine to phenylalanine, the CDR3 is 17 amino acids long. Kept here is only the CDR3 DNA, which spans 51 bases and is read in frame from base 1. Unmatched junction bases come to 11, with V trimmed by 2 bases and J by 6 bases.